The entry below gives a single T cell receptor (beta chain) sequence along with its context. Its antigen is not identified. This sample is drawn from a study of cytomegalovirus exposure and HLA in healthy donors. At the level of the study: Unique TCRs from HLA-typed donors, some 85 million of them, were held in an early data release.

Findings and caveats of the study: A later analysis found most CMV-associated TCR beta chains apparently HLA-restricted. Reportedly, a later analysis found an Asian-associated ancestry cluster had fewer N-insertions than the roughly 700-donor mean. Some public TCRs appeared in many individuals, while most sequences were rare.

The V segment lost 3 bases and the J segment 6 bases; nucleotides outside the gene matches: 14. CDR1 is LNHNV and CDR2 is YYDKDF in the germline V gene (reference sequence). The CDR3 length is 16 residues. PCR amplification relied on 60 Vbeta primers (plus 13 Jbeta primers). Method: immunoSEQ multiplex PCR; TCRdb's copy keeps in-frame clones and lacks some. The repertoire holds 110,000 to 150,000 clones, 65% to 80% seen once, with approximately 1.2% in the top ten. The chain couples TRBV15 to TRBJ2-7, with 7 bases matching TRBD1. The TCR was taken from a male donor in good health and CMV-seropositive. Sequencing was done on a sample of PBMCs. As DNA, the CDR3 is TGTGCCACCAGCAGTCCCACGGGACAGCTGACGGGCGAGCAGTACTTC. Translating it yields CATSSPTGQLTGEQYF.